This T cell receptor beta chain derives from a study of CD4+ T cells in melanoma. As regards this clone: Its cognate antigen is unknown.

Between the trimmed V and J ends, which lost 0 bases and 6 bases, there was a span of 9 bases. CDR1 SGDLS and CDR2 YYNGEE come from the germline V gene. The CDR3 loop spans 14 amino acids. Study-level findings and limits: CD8+ T cell, macrophage and B cell function reportedly correlated with neoantigen-specific CD4+ T cells. In melanoma, neoantigen-specific CD4+ T cells reportedly differed in differentiation state.

Libraries were prepared by immunoSEQ multiplex PCR; TCRdb keeps only in-frame clonotypes and omits some of them. The sample yields more than 90,000 clones, over 80% seen once. Sequencing used peripheral blood. The chain is built from TRBV9 and TRBJ2-2; D might be TRBD1 or TRBD2, each matching 6 bases. The source is a human donor with melanoma. The CDR3 DNA sequence: TGTGCCAGCAGCGTAGAGGGGGGTTCCGGGGAGCTGTTTTTT. Its protein is CASSVEGGSGELFF.